Below are 24 T cell receptor beta chains sequenced from a single sample in a study of cytomegalovirus exposure and HLA in healthy donors. Primers for the PCR totalled 60 Vbeta and 13 Jbeta. Method: immunoSEQ multiplex PCR; TCRdb's copy keeps in-frame clones and lacks some. The repertoire has some 240,000 clones, nearly 95% of them found once; the top ten carry about 1.7%. Sequencing used PBMCs. The source is a girl between 2 and 10 years old in good health and CMV-seronegative.

This clone was counted a single time. The V gene is TRBV7-9, the J gene TRBJ2-7; D remains ambiguous. With 7 bases removed from V and 2 bases from J, the gap between germline ends came to 12 bases. The CDR3 is 13 residues long. The V gene's germline CDR1 is SEHNR and CDR2 FQNEAQ (reference sequence). The chain's CDR3 is CASTPPTAYEQYF. Here the CDR3 DNA reads TGTGCCAGCACACCGCCAACGGCCTACGAGCAGTACTTC.

The rearrangement uses TRBV7-9 and TRBJ1-6, with D tentatively TRBD1 (6 bases). This CDR3 spans 15 amino acids. V dropped 5 bases and J dropped 7 bases, with 15 bases sitting between them. Per germline, CDR1 SEHNR and CDR2 FQNEAQ (reference sequence). This chain's CDR3 is CASSPTRDTNSPLHF. The CDR3 DNA reads TGTGCCAGCAGCCCGACCCGGGACACAAATTCACCCCTCCACTTT.

This rearrangement joins TRBV5-4 to TRBJ2-5; TRBD2 aligns across 8 bases. After removal of 5 bases from V and 3 bases from J, the junction contained 6 bases not matched to a gene. Germline CDR1 SGHNT, CDR2 YYREEE (reference sequence). This CDR3 has 14 residues. Here the CDR3 reads CASRRGVAEETQYF. The CDR3 DNA reads TGTGCCAGCAGGCGGGGGGTAGCGGAAGAGACCCAGTACTTC.

This chain links TRBV18 with TRBJ1-3; D ambiguous. The germline gives CDR1 KGHSH, CDR2 LQKENI. Between the trimmed V and J ends, which lost 3 bases and 3 bases, there was a span of 15 bases. CDR3 size: 16 residues. The CDR3 coding sequence is TGTGCCAGCTCACCCCCAAGTCCGGTGTTTGGAAACACCATATATTTT. Encoded protein: CASSPPSPVFGNTIYF. Combining the CDR3 with reference TRBV18 and TRBJ1-3 gives the whole variable domain NAGVMQNPRHLVRRRGQEARLRCSPMKGHSHVYWYRQLPEEGLKFMVYLQKENIIDESGMPKERFSAEFPKEGPSILRIQQVVRGDSAAYFCASSPPSPVFGNTIYFGEGSWLTVV.

The J gene is TRBJ1-2, the V gene TRBV29-1; D is uncertain. The V gene's germline CDR1 is SQVTM and CDR2 ANQGSEA. The V end lost 2 bases, the J end lost 4 bases, and 5 bases lay between the germline ends. This CDR3 has 11 residues. CDR3 DNA: TGCAGCGTTGAAAACGGCTATGGCTACACCTTC. Translating gives CSVENGYGYTF.

The rearrangement joins TRBV10-3 to TRBJ2-2; D possibly corresponds to TRBD1 (5 bases). This CDR3 region has 15 residues. Germline values: CDR1 ENHRY, CDR2 SYGVKD. V lost 2 bases and J lost 5, with 12 bases in between. Written as DNA, the CDR3 is TGTGCCATCAGTGAGGGGGCTAGTAGTACCGGGGAGCTGTTTTTT. It translates to CAISEGASSTGELFF.

The sample holds one count of this clone. This rearrangement joins TRBV14 to TRBJ2-7; 7 bases line up with TRBD2. The CDR3 contains 16 residues. Germline V gene data show CDR1 as SGHDN and CDR2 as FVKESK. V trimming: 4 bases; J trimming: 2 bases; junction bases outside the gene matches: 11. The CDR3 loop reads CASSLKGGGRTYEQYF. CDR3 sequence (DNA): TGTGCCAGCAGCCTTAAAGGTGGCGGGAGAACCTACGAGCAGTACTTC.

The genes are TRBV29-1 and TRBJ2-7, with 9 bases identical to TRBD2. Unmatched junction bases numbered 11, after V lost 4 bases and J lost 4 bases. The germline V gene encodes CDR1 SQVTM and CDR2 ANQGSEA. The CDR3 is 15 residues long. CDR3 DNA: TGCAGCGTTGGTCCTGGGAGCGGGAGGATTTACGAGCAGTACTTC. Its protein product is CSVGPGSGRIYEQYF.

This clone showed up just a few times. This chain uses TRBV5-6 with TRBJ1-1; D unclear. The V gene lost 0 bases and the J gene lost 6 bases, with 12 bases spanning the gap. From germline, CDR1 is SGHDT and CDR2 YYEEEE. The CDR3 has 14 residues. Here the CDR3 reads CASSLAVASSEAFF. DNA for the CDR3: TGTGCCAGCAGCTTGGCGGTCGCCTCCTCTGAAGCTTTCTTT.

The rearrangement uses TRBV7-9 and TRBJ2-1; TRBD2 matches 8 bases. Losses at the gene ends were 4 bases for V and 2 bases for J; bases not matched to a gene: 7. This CDR3 comprises 16 residues. Germline V gene sequence: CDR1 SEHNR, CDR2 FQNEAQ (reference sequence). CDR3 loop: CASSSESSGTYNEQFF. In DNA, the CDR3 is TGTGCCAGCAGCTCAGAAAGTAGCGGGACCTACAATGAGCAGTTCTTC.

The chain employs TRBV6-1 and TRBJ1-1, with TRBD1 matching 9 bases. The germline V gene encodes CDR1 MNHNS and CDR2 SASEGT. CDR3 size: 15 residues. V was clipped by 6 bases and J by 4 bases; unmatched bases: 9. In nucleotides, the CDR3 is TGTGCCAGCAGGGAAACCGGGACAGGGAGCACTGAAGCTTTCTTT. Protein: CASRETGTGSTEAFF.

The chain uses TRBV2 and TRBJ2-7; possibly TRBD1 for D (5 bases). V gave up 11 bases and J gave up 6 bases, with 14 bases separating them. The CDR3 is 11 amino acids. Germline V gives CDR1 SNHLY, CDR2 FYNNEI. CDR3 loop: CAATPGIEQYF. Here the CDR3 DNA reads TGTGCCGCCACGCCAGGGATCGAGCAGTACTTC.

For the CDR3, the DNA is TGTGCCAGCAGCCCAGGACTGATCTACGAGCAGTACTTC. It is translated as CASSPGLIYEQYF. The chain is built from TRBV11-2 and TRBJ2-5, with D possibly matching TRBD2 (5 bases). The DNA matches TRBJ2-7 better at its end, which makes the J call doubtful. The CDR3 runs to 13 residues. The V gene's germline CDR1 is SGHAT and CDR2 FQNNGV.

The rearrangement uses TRBV5-5 and TRBJ1-1, with TRBD1 matching 8 bases. Trimming cost V 8 bases and J 8 bases; bases outside gene matches: 11. Germline V gene lookup returns CDR1 SGHKS and CDR2 YYEKEE (reference sequence). The CDR3 consists of 13 residues. The CDR3 sequence is CASEDRGKREAFF. CDR3 sequence (DNA): TGTGCCAGTGAAGACAGGGGAAAAAGAGAAGCTTTCTTT.

The V and J genes are TRBV7-3 and TRBJ2-7; no definite D call. With 6 bases removed from V and 3 bases from J, the gap between germline ends came to 9 bases. The V gene's germline CDR1 is SGHTA and CDR2 FQGTGA. This CDR3 has 12 amino acids. This CDR3 reads CASRTGFYEQYF. In DNA, the CDR3 is TGTGCCAGCAGAACCGGGTTCTACGAGCAGTACTTC.

V usage is TRBV27 and J usage is TRBJ2-1, with TRBD2 matching over 8 bases. Germline V lookup: CDR1 MNHEY, CDR2 SMNVEV (reference sequence). The CDR3 runs 17 residues. Unmatched junction bases numbered 18, after V lost 6 bases and J lost 8 bases. As DNA, the CDR3 is TGTGCCAGCAGCCCACCCCTCGGGAGGGGTCACGCCGATGAGCAGTTCTTC. This sequence encodes CASSPPLGRGHADEQFF.

The V call is TRBV18, the J call TRBJ2-7; 9 positions match TRBD1. The CDR3 is 15 amino acids. Losses at the gene ends were 2 bases for V and 3 bases for J; bases not matched to a gene: 5. The germline gives CDR1 KGHSH, CDR2 LQKENI. CDR3 bases: TGTGCCAGCTCACCATTACCGGGACAGGGCTACGAGCAGTACTTC. It is translated as CASSPLPGQGYEQYF.

J is TRBJ1-5 and V is TRBV6-1; D is possibly TRBD1 (5 bases). The CDR3 is made up of 14 amino acids. CDR1 and CDR2 from the germline V gene are MNHNS and SASEGT. V was clipped by 6 bases and J by 3 bases, with 12 bases between them. The chain's CDR3 is CASRAGTDNQPQHF. In DNA form, the CDR3 reads TGTGCCAGCAGGGCTGGGACTGACAATCAGCCCCAGCATTTT.

This chain joins TRBV15 and TRBJ2-5; the match to TRBD2 covers 10 bases. The J call may be wrong; the DNA end is better matched by TRBJ2-7. CDR1 is LNHNV, CDR2 YYDKDF, per germline (reference sequence). The CDR3 is made up of 14 amino acids. CDR3 in DNA: TGTGCCACCAGCCCGGGACTAGCGCACTACGAGCAGTACTTC. Translation: CATSPGLAHYEQYF.

The V call is TRBV7-9, the J call TRBJ2-2, with 10 bases fitting TRBD2. The CDR3 has 16 residues. Germline CDR1 SEHNR, CDR2 FQNEAQ (reference sequence). Trimming cost V 1 base and J 7 bases; bases outside gene matches: 6. CDR3 in DNA: TGTGCCAGCAGCTTAGTACTAGCGGGAAATATCGGGGAGCTGTTTTTT. Translation: CASSLVLAGNIGELFF.

The CDR3: CASSLTSGLAKNIQYF. The CDR3 DNA sequence: TGCGCCAGCAGCTTGACTAGCGGCCTAGCCAAAAACATTCAGTACTTC. This chain joins TRBV5-1 and TRBJ2-4; 8 positions agree with TRBD2. Germline trimming cut 1 base from V and 0 bases from J; bases unmatched to any gene: 3. The CDR3 loop spans 16 amino acids. Germline CDR1 SGHRS, CDR2 YFSETQ.

The chain couples TRBV19 to TRBJ2-5; 8 bases align to TRBD2. The tail of the sequence fits TRBJ2-7 better, so the J call may be wrong. The length of the CDR3 is 11 residues. Germline assignment: CDR1 LNHDA and CDR2 SQIVND (reference sequence). CDR3 coding DNA: TGTGCCAGCGGGGGGGGTTACGAGCAGTACTTC. This encodes CASGGGYEQYF.

The chain couples TRBV4-1 to TRBJ1-1, with 7 bases lining up with TRBD1. With 9 bases clipped from V and 0 bases from J, the junction kept 7 bases outside the gene matches. CDR3 size: 14 residues. From germline, CDR1 is MGHRA and CDR2 YSYEKL. The CDR3 DNA reads as TGCGCCAGTGGGGGACAGCCAATGAACACTGAAGCTTTCTTT. This sequence encodes CASGGQPMNTEAFF.

V and J are TRBV5-1 and TRBJ2-1, with 7 bases that match TRBD1. The CDR3 has 13 residues. Germline assignment: CDR1 SGHRS and CDR2 YFSETQ. The V and J ends lost 5 bases and 2 bases, in that order; junction bases with no gene match: 1. For the CDR3, the DNA is TGCGCCAGCAGTGGGACAGCCTACAATGAGCAGTTCTTC. As protein: CASSGTAYNEQFF.